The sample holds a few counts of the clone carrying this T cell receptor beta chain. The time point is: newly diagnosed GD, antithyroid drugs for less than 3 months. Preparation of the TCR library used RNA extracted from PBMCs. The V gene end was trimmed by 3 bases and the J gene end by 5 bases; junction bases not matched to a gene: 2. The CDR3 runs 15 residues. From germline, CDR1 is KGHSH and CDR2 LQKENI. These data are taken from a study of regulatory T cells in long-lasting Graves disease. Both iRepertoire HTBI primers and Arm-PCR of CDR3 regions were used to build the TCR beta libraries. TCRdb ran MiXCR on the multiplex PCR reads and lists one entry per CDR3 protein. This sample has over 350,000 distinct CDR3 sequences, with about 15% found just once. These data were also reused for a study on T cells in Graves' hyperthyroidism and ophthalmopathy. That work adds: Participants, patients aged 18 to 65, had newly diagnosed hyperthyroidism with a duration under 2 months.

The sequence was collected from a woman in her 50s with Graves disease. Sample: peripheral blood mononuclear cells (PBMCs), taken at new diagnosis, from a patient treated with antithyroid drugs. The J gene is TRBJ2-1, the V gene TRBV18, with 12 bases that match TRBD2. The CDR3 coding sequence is TGTGCCAGCTCACCTCCTAGCGGGAGGGACAATGAGCAGTTCTTC. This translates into CASSPPSGRDNEQFF. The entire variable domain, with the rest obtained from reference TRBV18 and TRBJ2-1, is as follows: NAGVMQNPRHLVRRRGQEARLRCSPMKGHSHVYWYRQLPEEGLKFMVYLQKENIIDESGMPKERFSAEFPKEGPSILRIQQVVRGDSAAYFCASSPPSGRDNEQFFGPGTRLTVL.